The next 31 T cell receptor beta chains were all read from a single sample in a study of control samples from healthy donors and cancer patients. Assay: immunoSEQ multiplex PCR; the TCRdb copy retains only in-frame clones and omits some. The profile shows over 200,000 clones, roughly 87% of them singletons. The sequenced sample consisted of PBMCs. These receptors were taken from a woman in her sixties or seventies with lung cancer.

The gene calls are TRBV5-1 and TRBJ2-5; TRBD1 agrees at 9 bases. Germline V gene data show CDR1 as SGHRS and CDR2 as YFSETQ. The trim removed 0 bases at V and 3 bases at J, leaving 0 bases unmatched. This CDR3 is built from 14 residues. The CDR3 reads CASSLGTGEETQYF. The DNA for the CDR3 is TGCGCCAGCAGCTTGGGGACAGGGGAAGAGACCCAGTACTTC.

This clone turned up a few times. The chain recombines TRBV28 with TRBJ2-2, with a weak D call TRBD1 (6 bases). The V and J ends lost 4 bases and 0 bases respectively, with 9 bases between them. The CDR3 totals 15 residues. Germline V gene sequence: CDR1 MDHEN, CDR2 SYDVKM. The CDR3 DNA sequence: TGTGCCAGCAGTTGGGGACAAACGAACACCGGGGAGCTGTTTTTT. It translates to CASSWGQTNTGELFF.

This clone was seen once. V gene TRBV5-1 combines with J gene TRBJ2-2, with a tentative D call TRBD1 (6 bases). CDR1 is SGHRS and CDR2 is YFSETQ in the germline V gene. V shed 5 bases and J shed 1 base, with 6 bases lying between them. CDR3 length equals 13 residues. The CDR3 DNA reads as TGCGCCAGCAGGACAGGGAACACCGGGGAGCTGTTTTTT. Its translation is CASRTGNTGELFF. Filled out from reference TRBV5-1 and TRBJ2-2, the complete variable domain reads KAGVTQTPRYLIKTRGQQVTLSCSPISGHRSVSWYQQTPGQGLQFLFEYFSETQRNKGNFPGRFSGRQFSNSRSEMNVSTLELGDSALYLCASRTGNTGELFFGEGSRLTVL.

The chain employs TRBV7-3 and TRBJ2-3; 12 nucleotides agree with TRBD2. The germline V gene encodes CDR1 SGHTA and CDR2 FQGTGA. Trimming removed 1 base from V and 2 bases from J; junction bases left unmatched: 4. This CDR3 is 17 amino acids long. CDR3 amino acids: CASSLRLAGALTDTQYF. The CDR3 nucleotides are TGTGCCAGCAGCTTAAGACTAGCGGGAGCTCTCACAGATACGCAGTATTTT.

This clone occurred a few times. The chain combines TRBV10-3 with TRBJ2-3; 8 positions match TRBD2. Per the germline V gene, CDR1 is ENHRY and CDR2 is SYGVKD. The CDR3 contains 14 residues. J was trimmed by 5 bases and V by 8 bases; bases with no gene match: 9. The CDR3, as DNA: TGTGCCATCGATGGGCGGGGGGAAGGAGATACGCAGTATTTT. This encodes CAIDGRGEGDTQYF.

The genes are TRBV6-5 and TRBJ2-7, with TRBD2 identical over 8 bases. V dropped 6 bases and J dropped 2; count of bases not matched to a gene: 6. The CDR3 spans 14 residues. The germline V gene has CDR1 MNHEY and CDR2 SVGAGI. In nucleotides, the CDR3 is TGTGCCAGCAGGGGTAGCGGGACCCCCTACGAGCAGTACTTC. This gives the protein CASRGSGTPYEQYF.

This chain uses TRBV20-1 with TRBJ2-7; tentatively, D is TRBD1 (6 bases). The CDR3 has 14 amino acids. CDR1 is DFQATT and CDR2 is SNEGSKA in the germline V gene (reference sequence). V lost 3 bases and J 3 bases, leaving 15 bases between the germline ends. The DNA of the CDR3 is TGCAGTGCTAGTCGACAGGCCCCCGTCTACGAGCAGTACTTC. This gives the protein CSASRQAPVYEQYF.

The chain has TRBV5-1 and TRBJ1-5; D possibly corresponds to TRBD1 (6 bases). V lost 0 bases to trimming and J lost 5 bases, with 9 bases between them. The V gene's germline CDR1 is SGHRS and CDR2 YFSETQ. The CDR3 has 14 residues. CDR3 sequence reads: CASSLVEGDQPQHF. CDR3 sequence (DNA): TGCGCCAGCAGCTTGGTAGAGGGGGATCAGCCCCAGCATTTT.

The J gene is TRBJ2-3, the V gene TRBV3-1 (or the pseudogene TRBV3-2), with 10 bases that match TRBD2. The junction had 7 bases not matched to a gene; V was cut back by 5 bases and J by 11 bases. This CDR3 contains 13 residues. Germline V gene lookup returns CDR1 LGHDT and CDR2 YNNKEL (reference sequence). The CDR3 loop is CASSSRGTSVQYF. CDR3 coding DNA: TGTGCCAGCAGCTCGCGTGGGACTAGCGTGCAGTATTTT.

This rearrangement joins TRBV27 to TRBJ1-2; TRBD1 is a possible D gene (6 bases). With 3 bases removed from V and 7 bases from J, the gap between germline ends came to 12 bases. The CDR3 length is 13 residues. CDR1 and CDR2 from the germline V gene are MNHEY and SMNVEV (reference sequence). In DNA, the CDR3 is TGTGCCAGCAGTTTCCGGGGGGCGCGTGGCTACACCTTC. Translating it yields CASSFRGARGYTF.

This clone has only a few counts. This chain connects TRBV5-1 to TRBJ2-1; 9 nucleotides align to TRBD2. The CDR3 is 18 residues long. Germline V gene lookup returns CDR1 SGHRS and CDR2 YFSETQ. The ends lost 0 bases at V and 1 base at J; junction bases unmatched: 8. In DNA form, the CDR3 reads TGCGCCAGCAGCTTGGTTGGTTTGGCGGGAGGGTCCTACAATGAGCAGTTCTTC. Protein: CASSLVGLAGGSYNEQFF.

V is TRBV4-1 and J is TRBJ2-1; D could derive from TRBD1 or TRBD2 (6 bases each). Deletions cut 3 bases from V and 4 bases from J, with 13 bases between. From germline, CDR1 is MGHRA and CDR2 YSYEKL. The CDR3 sequence is 15 residues long. The CDR3 reads CASSQTGGGYNEQFF. The CDR3 DNA reads TGCGCCAGCAGCCAGACAGGTGGAGGGTACAATGAGCAGTTCTTC.

The chain employs TRBV10-3 and TRBJ1-2, with 7 bases lining up with TRBD1. The germline V gene encodes CDR1 ENHRY and CDR2 SYGVKD. The CDR3 has 14 residues. Trimming took 2 bases from V and 2 from J; bases not matched to a gene: 2. In DNA, the CDR3 is TGTGCCATCAGTGAGGGCAGGGGGAACTATGGCTACACCTTC. This sequence encodes CAISEGRGNYGYTF.

The chain carries TRBV7-3 and TRBJ2-1; possibly TRBD1 for D (5 bases). The germline V gene has CDR1 SGHTA and CDR2 FQGTGA. The CDR3 extends over 15 amino acids. V lost 1 base and J 8 bases, leaving 15 bases between the germline ends. The CDR3 region is CASSLMGQGSDEQFF. The CDR3 coding sequence is TGTGCCAGCAGCTTAATGGGGCAGGGCAGCGATGAGCAGTTCTTC. Full variable domain (missing parts from reference TRBV7-3 and TRBJ2-1): GAGVSQTPSNKVTEKGKYVELRCDPISGHTALYWYRQSLGQGPEFLIYFQGTGAADDSGLPNDRFFAVRPEGSVSTLKIQRTERGDSAVYLCASSLMGQGSDEQFFGPGTRLTVL.

The chain combines TRBV19 with TRBJ2-2; D call uncertain. CDR1 and CDR2 from the germline V gene are LNHDA and SQIVND (reference sequence). There are 14 residues in the CDR3. The ends were cut back, 6 bases at V and 0 bases at J, with 8 bases in the middle. The CDR3 loop reads CASRETPNTGELFF. The CDR3 nucleotides read TGTGCCAGTAGGGAGACTCCGAACACCGGGGAGCTGTTTTTT.

The chain employs TRBV20-1 and TRBJ1-1, with D possibly matching TRBD1 (5 bases). This CDR3 contains 15 residues. Trimming cost V 3 bases and J 4 bases, with 18 bases left between them. Per the germline V gene, CDR1 is DFQATT and CDR2 is SNEGSKA (reference sequence). The CDR3 sequence is CSASLGPAGTTEAFF. In DNA, the CDR3 is TGCAGTGCTAGTCTCGGACCAGCAGGGACCACTGAAGCTTTCTTT.

The chain is built from TRBV20-1 and TRBJ1-1; D uncertain. V lost 3 bases and J 6 bases, leaving 17 bases between the germline ends. The germline CDR1 and CDR2 sequences are DFQATT and SNEGSKA (reference sequence). The CDR3 is 14 amino acids. CDR3 in amino acids: CSASSGSLRAEAFF. The CDR3 nucleotides are TGCAGTGCTAGTTCAGGCAGCCTCCGAGCTGAAGCTTTCTTT.

The chain links TRBV27 to TRBJ1-5; D gene unclear. Germline V lookup: CDR1 MNHEY, CDR2 SMNVEV (reference sequence). V shed 8 bases and J shed 3 bases, with 8 bases lying between them. The CDR3 contains 12 residues. The CDR3 is CASWSYNQPQHF. The CDR3 DNA reads TGTGCCAGCTGGAGCTACAATCAGCCCCAGCATTTT.

The gene calls are TRBV2 and TRBJ2-5; a possible D gene is TRBD1 (5 bases). Germline lookup yields CDR1 SNHLY and CDR2 FYNNEI. V shed 5 bases and J shed 5 bases, with 15 bases lying between them. This CDR3 contains 14 residues. Here the CDR3 reads CASSLLTDWETQYF. The DNA for the CDR3 is TGTGCCAGCAGTCTCCTGACAGACTGGGAGACCCAGTACTTC.

In its sample, this clone was seen once. This chain links TRBV3-1 (or the pseudogene TRBV3-2) with TRBJ2-5; either TRBD1 or TRBD2 may fit D (6 bases each). The CDR3 consists of 15 residues. The V gene's germline CDR1 is LGHDT and CDR2 YNNKEL (reference sequence). Trimming cost V 5 bases and J 5 bases, with 18 bases left between them. The CDR3 nucleotides are TGTGCCAGCAGCTTCGCCTCGGGGGCATACGAGACCCAGTACTTC. This sequence encodes CASSFASGAYETQYF.

The CDR3 DNA reads as TGTGCCAGCAGCTTAGGGTCAGCCTCCTACGAGCAGTACTTC. Translating it yields CASSLGSASYEQYF. The genes are TRBV7-2 and TRBJ2-7, with D unresolved. V was pared by 1 base and J by 0 bases, with 7 bases between. This CDR3 contains 14 residues. Germline V gene data show CDR1 as SGHTA and CDR2 as FQGNSA.

Comment on this clone: Additional DNA sequences in this sample encode the identical CDR3. The chain couples TRBV30 to TRBJ2-1; D unresolved. V lost 1 base and J 5 bases, leaving 6 bases between the germline ends. Germline values: CDR1 GTSNPN, CDR2 SVGIG (reference sequence). The CDR3 is 12 amino acids. The CDR3 spells CAWSGLDNEQFF. The CDR3 nucleotides are TGTGCCTGGAGTGGGCTAGACAATGAGCAGTTCTTC.

The gene calls are TRBV5-1 and TRBJ1-5; D is unclear. CDR1 is SGHRS and CDR2 is YFSETQ in the germline V gene. The germline V and J ends were trimmed by 0 bases and 3 bases, with 4 bases remaining between them. CDR3 size: 13 residues. The CDR3, as DNA: TGCGCCAGCAGCTTGGGTCTCAATCAGCCCCAGCATTTT. The encoded protein is CASSLGLNQPQHF.

To note about this clone: Within the sample, other DNA sequences also encode this same CDR3. V gene TRBV2 combines with J gene TRBJ2-5; D is possibly TRBD1 (6 bases). The CDR3 sequence is 14 residues long. Looked up from germline, CDR1 is SNHLY and CDR2 is FYNNEI. V lost 5 bases to trimming and J lost 1 base, with 11 bases between them. The DNA of the CDR3 is TGTGCCAGCAGTTTAACAGGGTTCCAAGAGACCCAGTACTTC. Translating it yields CASSLTGFQETQYF.

V is TRBV27 and J is TRBJ1-1; D gene uncertain. The germline V gene has CDR1 MNHEY and CDR2 SMNVEV (reference sequence). The CDR3 extends over 12 amino acids. Trimming removed 5 bases from V and 3 bases from J, with 7 bases in between. DNA of the CDR3: TGTGCCAGCAGTCGACTGGACACTGAAGCTTTCTTT. Its protein product is CASSRLDTEAFF.

This sequence joins TRBV18 and TRBJ2-3, with a possible D match to TRBD1 (5 bases). The ends were cut back, 1 base at V and 3 bases at J, with 11 bases in the middle. Per the germline V gene, CDR1 is KGHSH and CDR2 is LQKENI. The CDR3 is made up of 15 amino acids. The DNA of the CDR3 is TGTGCCAGCTCACCACAGGGGAAGGGGACAGATACGCAGTATTTT. This translates into CASSPQGKGTDTQYF.

This chain joins TRBV3-1 (or the pseudogene TRBV3-2) and TRBJ1-6; D is ambiguous. Between the trimmed V and J ends, which lost 4 bases and 5 bases, there was a span of 9 bases. Germline V gives CDR1 LGHDT, CDR2 YNNKEL (reference sequence). The CDR3 runs to 14 residues. The CDR3 loop is CASSPQLDNSPLHF. CDR3 DNA sequence: TGTGCCAGCAGCCCTCAGTTGGATAATTCACCCCTCCACTTT.

A single count supports this clone. This chain joins TRBV5-4 and TRBJ1-6; a possible D gene is TRBD1 (6 bases). This CDR3 has 13 amino acids. V dropped 2 bases and J dropped 7 bases, with 7 bases sitting between them. Germline V gene sequence: CDR1 SGHNT, CDR2 YYREEE (reference sequence). The CDR3 protein is CASSFDRNSPLHF. CDR3 coding DNA: TGTGCCAGCAGCTTTGACAGGAATTCACCCCTCCACTTT.

The CDR3 region has the DNA TGTGCCACCTACTTGTTCTCTGGAAACACCATATATTTT. It codes for CATYLFSGNTIYF. The rearrangement uses TRBV6-5 and TRBJ1-3; no firm D call. V shed 10 bases and J shed 0 bases, with 10 bases lying between them. The CDR3 sequence is 13 residues long. Germline lookup yields CDR1 MNHEY and CDR2 SVGAGI.

The chain has TRBV7-8 and TRBJ1-5; perhaps TRBD1 as D (5 bases). Germline V lookup: CDR1 SGHVS, CDR2 FQNEAQ. The CDR3 totals 15 residues. The V end lost 1 base, the J end lost 4 bases, and 11 bases lay between the germline ends. This CDR3 reads CASSLGAGRNQPQHF. The CDR3 DNA sequence: TGTGCCAGCAGCTTAGGTGCGGGGCGAAATCAGCCCCAGCATTTT.

V usage is TRBV7-8 and J usage is TRBJ1-2, with D possibly matching TRBD1 (6 bases). This CDR3 has 15 amino acids. Trimming removed 2 bases at V and 4 bases at J, with 14 bases between. Germline CDR1 reads SGHVS; CDR2 reads FQNEAQ. The chain's CDR3 is CASSLNRGSTYGYTF. The CDR3 DNA reads TGTGCCAGCAGCTTAAATAGGGGGAGTACCTATGGCTACACCTTC.